The next 5 T cell receptor beta chains were all read from a single sample in a study of CD8 T cells in Susac syndrome. A quantity of roughly 0.5 to 1 ug RNA underwent reverse transcription using random hexamers. In TCRdb, the immunoSEQ multiplex PCR reads were re-called with MiXCR into one record per CDR3 protein. The sample shows about 180,000 distinct CDR3 sequences, around 95% of them seen only once. The sequenced sample consisted of CD4+ T cells from PBMCs. These receptors all stem from a human donor with multiple sclerosis.

The chain's CDR3 is CSALRGLSYEQYF. The CDR3 DNA follows: TGCAGCGCTTTAAGAGGACTGAGCTACGAGCAGTACTTC. V and J are TRBV29-1 and TRBJ2-7; perhaps TRBD2 as D (5 bases). Trimming left V 7 bases short and J 3 bases short, with 16 bases between. Germline CDR1 and CDR2: SQVTM and ANQGSEA. The CDR3 is 13 amino acids.

The chain links TRBV25-1 to TRBJ2-3; D perhaps matches TRBD1 (5 bases). Germline loops: CDR1 MGHDK, CDR2 SYGVNS. The CDR3 runs 13 residues. V lost 4 bases and J lost 3, with 8 bases in between. The DNA of the CDR3 is TGTGCCAGCAGTGGGGCAGGGACAGATACGCAGTATTTT. This gives the protein CASSGAGTDTQYF.

The chain is built from TRBV19 and TRBJ1-6; TRBD1 aligns across 8 bases. Germline V gives CDR1 LNHDA, CDR2 SQIVND (reference sequence). The ends lost 8 bases at V and 6 bases at J; junction bases unmatched: 6. The CDR3 is 14 amino acids. The CDR3 sequence: CASRQGQGNSPLHF. The CDR3 DNA reads TGTGCCAGTCGACAGGGGCAGGGTAATTCACCCCTCCACTTT.

V and J are TRBV9 and TRBJ1-6; 10 bases are a match to TRBD1. The V gene's germline CDR1 is SGDLS and CDR2 YYNGEE. The CDR3 has 15 residues. The V segment lost 3 bases and the J segment 7 bases; nucleotides outside the gene matches: 4. CDR3 bases: TGTGCCAGCAGCGGGGGACAGGGGAGGAATTCACCCCTCCACTTT. Protein product: CASSGGQGRNSPLHF.

The chain uses TRBV9 and TRBJ1-1; a weak D match, TRBD1 (5 bases). This CDR3 comprises 14 residues. The germline V gene has CDR1 SGDLS and CDR2 YYNGEE. V lost 2 bases and J lost 1, with 9 bases in between. The CDR3 bases are TGTGCCAGCAGCGTCGCGGGGCAGAACACTGAAGCTTTCTTT. It codes for CASSVAGQNTEAFF.